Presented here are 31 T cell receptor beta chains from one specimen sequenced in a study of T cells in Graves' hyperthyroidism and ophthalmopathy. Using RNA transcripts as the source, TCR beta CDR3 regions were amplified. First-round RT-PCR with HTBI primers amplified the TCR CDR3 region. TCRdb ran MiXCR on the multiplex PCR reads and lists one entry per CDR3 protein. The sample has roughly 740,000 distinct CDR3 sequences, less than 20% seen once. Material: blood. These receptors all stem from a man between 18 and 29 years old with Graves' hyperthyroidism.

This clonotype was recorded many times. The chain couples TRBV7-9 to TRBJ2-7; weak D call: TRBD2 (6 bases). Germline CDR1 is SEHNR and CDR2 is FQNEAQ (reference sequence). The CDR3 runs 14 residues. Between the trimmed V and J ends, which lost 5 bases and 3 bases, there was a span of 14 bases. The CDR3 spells CASSPASVRYEQYF. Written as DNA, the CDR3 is TGTGCCAGCAGCCCCGCTAGCGTTCGCTACGAGCAGTACTTC.

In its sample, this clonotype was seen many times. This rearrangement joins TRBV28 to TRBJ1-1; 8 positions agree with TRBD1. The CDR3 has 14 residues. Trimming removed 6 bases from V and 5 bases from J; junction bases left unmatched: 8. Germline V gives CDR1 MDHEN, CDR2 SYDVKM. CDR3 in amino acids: CASSRQGSRTEAFF. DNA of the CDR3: TGTGCCAGCAGCCGACAGGGGAGTCGGACTGAAGCTTTCTTT.

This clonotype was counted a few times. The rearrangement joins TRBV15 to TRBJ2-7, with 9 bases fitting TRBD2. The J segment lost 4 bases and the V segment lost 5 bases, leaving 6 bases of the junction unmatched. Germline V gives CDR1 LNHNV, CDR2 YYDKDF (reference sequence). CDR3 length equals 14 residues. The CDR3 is CATSRRLAEYEQYF. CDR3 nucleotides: TGTGCCACCAGCCGCCGACTAGCGGAGTACGAGCAGTACTTC. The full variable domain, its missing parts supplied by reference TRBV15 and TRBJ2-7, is DAMVIQNPRYQVTQFGKPVTLSCSQTLNHNVMYWYQQKSSQAPKLLFHYYDKDFNNEADTPDNFQSRRPNTSFCFLDIRSPGLGDTAMYLCATSRRLAEYEQYFGPGTRLTVT.

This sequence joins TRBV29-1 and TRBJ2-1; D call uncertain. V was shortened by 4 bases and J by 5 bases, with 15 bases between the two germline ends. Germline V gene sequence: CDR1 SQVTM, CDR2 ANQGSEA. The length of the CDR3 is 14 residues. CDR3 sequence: CSVAPGVLNNEQFF. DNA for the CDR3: TGCAGCGTTGCCCCTGGTGTCTTGAACAATGAGCAGTTCTTC.

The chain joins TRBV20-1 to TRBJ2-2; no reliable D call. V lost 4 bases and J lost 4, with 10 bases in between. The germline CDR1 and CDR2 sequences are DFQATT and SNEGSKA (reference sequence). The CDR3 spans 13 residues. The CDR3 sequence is CSATSWGTGELFF. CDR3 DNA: TGCAGTGCTACCTCGTGGGGCACCGGGGAGCTGTTTTTT.

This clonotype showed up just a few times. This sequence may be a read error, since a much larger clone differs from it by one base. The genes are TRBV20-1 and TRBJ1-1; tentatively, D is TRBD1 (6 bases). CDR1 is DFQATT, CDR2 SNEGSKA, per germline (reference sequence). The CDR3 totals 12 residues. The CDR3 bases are TGCAGTGCTAGGGACAGTGACACTGGAGCTTTCTTT. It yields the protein CSARDSDTGAFF.

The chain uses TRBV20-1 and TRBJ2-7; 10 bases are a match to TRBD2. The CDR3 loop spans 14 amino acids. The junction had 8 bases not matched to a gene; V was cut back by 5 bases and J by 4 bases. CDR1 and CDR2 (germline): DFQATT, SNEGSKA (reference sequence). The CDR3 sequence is CSAPRPSGSYEQYF. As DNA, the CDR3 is TGCAGTGCTCCCCGGCCTAGCGGGAGTTACGAGCAGTACTTC.

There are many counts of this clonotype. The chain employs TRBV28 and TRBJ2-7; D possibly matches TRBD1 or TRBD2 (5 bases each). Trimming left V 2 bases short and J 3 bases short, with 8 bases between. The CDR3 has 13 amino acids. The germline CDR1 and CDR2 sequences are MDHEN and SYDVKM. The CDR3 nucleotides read TGTGCCAGCAGTTTACCAGGGAGCTACGAGCAGTACTTC. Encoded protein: CASSLPGSYEQYF.

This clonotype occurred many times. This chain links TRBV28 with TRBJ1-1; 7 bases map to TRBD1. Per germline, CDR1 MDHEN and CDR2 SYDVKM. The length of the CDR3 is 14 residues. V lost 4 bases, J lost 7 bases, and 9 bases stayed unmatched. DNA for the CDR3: TGTGCCAGCAGTTCCGGGACAGCAAGCGGTGAAGCTTTCTTT. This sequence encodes CASSSGTASGEAFF.

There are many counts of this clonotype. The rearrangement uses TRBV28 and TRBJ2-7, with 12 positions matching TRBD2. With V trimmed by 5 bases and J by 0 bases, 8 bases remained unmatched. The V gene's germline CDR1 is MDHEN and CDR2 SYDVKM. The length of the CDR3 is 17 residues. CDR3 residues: CASSASGRASSSYEQYF. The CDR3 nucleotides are TGTGCCAGCAGTGCTAGCGGGAGGGCCAGTAGCTCCTACGAGCAGTACTTC. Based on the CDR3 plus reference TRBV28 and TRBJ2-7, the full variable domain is DVKVTQSSRYLVKRTGEKVFLECVQDMDHENMFWYRQDPGLGLRLIYFSYDVKMKEKGDIPEGYSVSREKKERFSLILESASTNQTSMYLCASSASGRASSSYEQYFGPGTRLTVT.

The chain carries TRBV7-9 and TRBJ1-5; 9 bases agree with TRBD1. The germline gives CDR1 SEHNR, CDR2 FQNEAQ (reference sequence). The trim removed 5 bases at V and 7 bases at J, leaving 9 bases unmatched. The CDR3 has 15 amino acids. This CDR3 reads CASSPGTGMAQPQHF. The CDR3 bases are TGTGCCAGCAGCCCAGGGACAGGGATGGCGCAGCCCCAGCATTTT.

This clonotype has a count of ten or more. The DNA for the CDR3 is TGCAGTGCTAGAGCAAGGAGGGGGCGCCCCGACAATGAGCAGTTCTTC. It is translated as CSARARRGRPDNEQFF. The V gene is TRBV20-1, the J gene TRBJ2-1; a possible D gene is TRBD1 (7 bases). This CDR3 is built from 16 residues. The germline V gene encodes CDR1 DFQATT and CDR2 SNEGSKA (reference sequence). V was pared by 1 base and J by 5 bases, with 18 bases between.

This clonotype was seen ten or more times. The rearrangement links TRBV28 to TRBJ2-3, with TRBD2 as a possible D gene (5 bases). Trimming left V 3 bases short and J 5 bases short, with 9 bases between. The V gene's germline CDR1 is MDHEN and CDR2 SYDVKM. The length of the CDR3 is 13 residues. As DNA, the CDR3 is TGTGCCAGCAGTTTTTTGGCGGGAGATACGCAGTATTTT. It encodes CASSFLAGDTQYF. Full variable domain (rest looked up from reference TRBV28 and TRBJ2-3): DVKVTQSSRYLVKRTGEKVFLECVQDMDHENMFWYRQDPGLGLRLIYFSYDVKMKEKGDIPEGYSVSREKKERFSLILESASTNQTSMYLCASSFLAGDTQYFGPGTRLTVL.

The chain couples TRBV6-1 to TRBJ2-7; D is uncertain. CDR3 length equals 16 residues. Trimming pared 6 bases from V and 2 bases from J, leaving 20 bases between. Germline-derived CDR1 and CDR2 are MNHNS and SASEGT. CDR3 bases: TGTGCCAGCAGCGTTTCGACGGAAAGCCCCACCTACGAGCAGTACTTC. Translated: CASSVSTESPTYEQYF.

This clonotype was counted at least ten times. The CDR3 loop reads CASRETGIANTGELFF. The CDR3 coding sequence is TGTGCCAGCAGGGAGACAGGGATCGCGAACACCGGGGAGCTGTTTTTT. V and J are TRBV2 and TRBJ2-2; 7 bases agree with TRBD1. Germline V gene sequence: CDR1 SNHLY, CDR2 FYNNEI. The CDR3 consists of 16 residues. Trimming cost V 6 bases and J 0 bases; bases outside gene matches: 7.

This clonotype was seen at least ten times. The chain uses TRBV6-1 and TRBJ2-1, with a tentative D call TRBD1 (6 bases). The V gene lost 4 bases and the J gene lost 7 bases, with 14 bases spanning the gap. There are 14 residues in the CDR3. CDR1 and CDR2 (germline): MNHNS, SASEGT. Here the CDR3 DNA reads TGTGCCAGCAGTGTAACGGACAGTCGAAATGAGCAGTTCTTC. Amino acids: CASSVTDSRNEQFF.

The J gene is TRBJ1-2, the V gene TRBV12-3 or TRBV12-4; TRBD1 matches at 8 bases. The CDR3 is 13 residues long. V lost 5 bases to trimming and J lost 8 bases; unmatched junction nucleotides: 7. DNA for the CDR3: TGTGCCAGCAGTCCAGGACAGGGCCAGGGCTACACCTTC. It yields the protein CASSPGQGQGYTF.

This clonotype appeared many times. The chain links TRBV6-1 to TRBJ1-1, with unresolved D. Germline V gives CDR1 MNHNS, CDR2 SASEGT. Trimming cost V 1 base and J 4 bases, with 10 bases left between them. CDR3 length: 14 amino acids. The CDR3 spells CASSEGRISTEAFF. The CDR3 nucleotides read TGTGCCAGCAGTGAAGGCAGAATATCCACTGAAGCTTTCTTT.

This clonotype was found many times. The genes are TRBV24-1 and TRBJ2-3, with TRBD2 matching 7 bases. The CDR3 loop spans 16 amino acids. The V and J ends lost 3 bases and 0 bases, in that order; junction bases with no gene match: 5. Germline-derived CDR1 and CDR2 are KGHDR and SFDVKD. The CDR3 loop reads CATSDPASGSTDTQYF. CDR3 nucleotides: TGTGCCACCAGTGATCCGGCTAGCGGAAGCACAGATACGCAGTATTTT.

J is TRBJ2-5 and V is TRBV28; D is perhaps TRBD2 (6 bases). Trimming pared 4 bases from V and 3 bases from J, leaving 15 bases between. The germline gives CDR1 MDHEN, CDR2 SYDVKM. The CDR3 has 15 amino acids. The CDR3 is CASSWIGSGEETQYF. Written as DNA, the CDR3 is TGTGCCAGCAGTTGGATCGGGTCGGGAGAAGAGACCCAGTACTTC. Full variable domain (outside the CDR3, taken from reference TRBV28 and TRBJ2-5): DVKVTQSSRYLVKRTGEKVFLECVQDMDHENMFWYRQDPGLGLRLIYFSYDVKMKEKGDIPEGYSVSREKKERFSLILESASTNQTSMYLCASSWIGSGEETQYFGPGTRLLVL.

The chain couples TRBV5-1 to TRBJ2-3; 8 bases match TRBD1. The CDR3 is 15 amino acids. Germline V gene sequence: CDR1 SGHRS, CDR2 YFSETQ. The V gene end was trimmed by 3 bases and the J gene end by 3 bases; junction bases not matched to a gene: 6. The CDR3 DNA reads TGCGCCAGCAGCTCAGGGGGCTACGGGACAGATACGCAGTATTTT. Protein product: CASSSGGYGTDTQYF.

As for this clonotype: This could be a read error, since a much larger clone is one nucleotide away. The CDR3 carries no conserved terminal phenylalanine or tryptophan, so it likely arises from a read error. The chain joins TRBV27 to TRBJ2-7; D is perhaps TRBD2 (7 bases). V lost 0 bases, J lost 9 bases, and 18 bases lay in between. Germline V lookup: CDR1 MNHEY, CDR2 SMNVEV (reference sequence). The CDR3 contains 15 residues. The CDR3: CASSLSGGANFRQYL. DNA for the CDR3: TGTGCCAGCAGTTTATCAGGGGGGGCAAACTTCAGGCAGTACCTC.

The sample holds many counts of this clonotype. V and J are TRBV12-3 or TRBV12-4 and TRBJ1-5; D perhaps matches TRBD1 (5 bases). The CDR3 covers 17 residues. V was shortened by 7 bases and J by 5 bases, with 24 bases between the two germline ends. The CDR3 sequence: CASTTTDNLGSHQPQHF. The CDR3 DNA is TGTGCCAGCACAACGACAGATAATTTAGGTTCCCATCAGCCCCAGCATTTT.

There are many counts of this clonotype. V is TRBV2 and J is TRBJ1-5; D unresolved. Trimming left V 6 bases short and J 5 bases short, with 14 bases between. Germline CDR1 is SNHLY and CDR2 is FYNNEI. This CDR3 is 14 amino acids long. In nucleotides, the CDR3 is TGTGCCAGCAGATCGGGTGGGCCGTATCAGCCCCAGCATTTT. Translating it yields CASRSGGPYQPQHF.

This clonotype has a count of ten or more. The DNA of the CDR3 is TGTGCCAGCAGTGAAGGCCTGACTACTAACTACGAGCAGTACTTC. Residues: CASSEGLTTNYEQYF. V usage is TRBV2 and J usage is TRBJ2-7; D might be TRBD2 (5 bases). Germline V lookup: CDR1 SNHLY, CDR2 FYNNEI. This CDR3 has 15 amino acids. Trimming took off 1 base at V and 3 bases at J, with 13 bases between the two ends.

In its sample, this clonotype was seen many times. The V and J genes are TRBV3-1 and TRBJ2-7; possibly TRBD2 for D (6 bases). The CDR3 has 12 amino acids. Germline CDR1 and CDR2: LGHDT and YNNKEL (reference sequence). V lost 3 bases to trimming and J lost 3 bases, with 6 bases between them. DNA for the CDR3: TGTGCCAGCAGCCAGGGGGGCTACGAGCAGTACTTC. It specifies CASSQGGYEQYF.

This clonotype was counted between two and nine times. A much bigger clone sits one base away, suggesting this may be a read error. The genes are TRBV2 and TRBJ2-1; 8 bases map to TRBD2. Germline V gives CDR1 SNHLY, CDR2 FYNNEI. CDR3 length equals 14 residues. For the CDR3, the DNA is TGTGCCGGCAGCGTCGGAGGGACTAGCAATGAGCAGTTCTTC. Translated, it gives CAGSVGGTSNEQFF.

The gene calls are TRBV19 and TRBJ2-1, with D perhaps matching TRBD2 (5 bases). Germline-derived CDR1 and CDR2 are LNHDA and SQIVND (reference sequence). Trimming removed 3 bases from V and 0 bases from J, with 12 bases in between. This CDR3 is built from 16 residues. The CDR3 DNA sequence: TGTGCCAGTAGTATTCATACGGGGAGCTCCTACAATGAGCAGTTCTTC. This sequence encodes CASSIHTGSSYNEQFF.

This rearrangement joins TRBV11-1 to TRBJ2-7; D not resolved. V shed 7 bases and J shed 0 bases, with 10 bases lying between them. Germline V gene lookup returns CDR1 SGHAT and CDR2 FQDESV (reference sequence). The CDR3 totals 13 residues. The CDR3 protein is CASIQSGSYEQYF. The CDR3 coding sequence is TGTGCCAGCATCCAATCCGGCTCCTACGAGCAGTACTTC.

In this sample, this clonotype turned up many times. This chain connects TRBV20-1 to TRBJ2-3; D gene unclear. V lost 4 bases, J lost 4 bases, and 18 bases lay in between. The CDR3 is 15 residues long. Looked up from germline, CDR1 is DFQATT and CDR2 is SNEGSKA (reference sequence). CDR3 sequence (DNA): TGCAGTGCTATAGGGCGCAGGAGTAGTTCAGATACGCAGTATTTT. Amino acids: CSAIGRRSSSDTQYF.

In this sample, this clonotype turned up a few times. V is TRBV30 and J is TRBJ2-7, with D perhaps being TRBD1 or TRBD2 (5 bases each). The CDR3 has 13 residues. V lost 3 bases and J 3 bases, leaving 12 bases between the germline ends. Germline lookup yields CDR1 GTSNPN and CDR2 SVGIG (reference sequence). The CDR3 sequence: CAWSFGTLYEQYF. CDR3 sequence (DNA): TGTGCCTGGAGCTTTGGGACCCTCTACGAGCAGTACTTC.